The 10 T cell receptor beta chains reported below all come from one sample, sequenced in a study of OX40 agonist ivuxolimab in advanced cancers. Profiling relied on immunoSEQ multiplex PCR, and the TCRdb table lists in-frame clones only, not all of them. The sample carries around 84,000 clones, roughly 84% recorded once. This specimen consisted of CD4+ or CD8+ T cells sorted from blood, obtained in a trial of the OX40 agonist ivuxolimab. Every receptor here comes from an adult with an advanced solid tumor such as melanoma, head and neck, liver or kidney cancer.

DNA of the CDR3: TGTGCCAGCAGCTTCGCGGTGGCGAGTGAGCAGTTCTTC. It is translated as CASSFAVASEQFF. This chain links TRBV7-3 with TRBJ2-1, with D unclear. The CDR3 runs to 13 residues. Per germline, CDR1 SGHTA and CDR2 FQGTGA. Trimming took 3 bases from V and 9 from J, leaving 12 bases between them.

The J gene is TRBJ2-7, the V gene TRBV7-2; 9 bases match TRBD2. Germline V gene data show CDR1 as SGHTA and CDR2 as FQGNSA. Losses at the gene ends were 6 bases for V and 5 bases for J; bases not matched to a gene: 8. The CDR3 contains 14 residues. CDR3 loop: CASRLTGTSNEQYF. The CDR3 nucleotides read TGTGCCAGCAGATTAACCGGGACTAGCAACGAGCAGTACTTC.

The rearrangement links TRBV30 to TRBJ1-3; maybe TRBD1 (5 bases). CDR3 length: 16 amino acids. V lost 2 bases, J lost 1 base, and 15 bases lay in between. Germline V lookup: CDR1 GTSNPN, CDR2 SVGIG (reference sequence). The CDR3 is CAWSLSGASSGNTIYF. CDR3 coding DNA: TGTGCCTGGAGTTTAAGCGGGGCATCTTCTGGAAACACCATATATTTT. The whole variable domain, filled in from reference TRBV30 and TRBJ1-3, reads SQTIHQWPATLVQPVGSPLSLECTVEGTSNPNLYWYRQAAGRGLQLLFYSVGIGQISSEVPQNLSASRPQDRQFILSSKKLLLSDSGFYLCAWSLSGASSGNTIYFGEGSWLTVV.

This clone was observed a few times. The chain carries TRBV5-4 and TRBJ1-2, with D unresolved. The V end was cut by 0 bases, the J end by 2 bases, with 5 bases between. The CDR3 runs 13 residues. The germline CDR1 and CDR2 sequences are SGHNT and YYREEE (reference sequence). CDR3 in DNA: TGTGCCAGCAGCTTGGACGTGAACTATGGCTACACCTTC. This translates into CASSLDVNYGYTF.

This clone appeared a few times. The chain has TRBV7-9 and TRBJ2-7; TRBD1 is a possible D gene (5 bases). CDR1 is SEHNR and CDR2 is FQNEAQ in the germline V gene (reference sequence). V shed 4 bases and J shed 7 bases, with 14 bases lying between them. This CDR3 spans 13 amino acids. CDR3 in amino acids: CASSSQVNREQYF. CDR3 sequence (DNA): TGTGCCAGCAGCTCACAAGTCAACAGGGAGCAGTACTTC.

The gene calls are TRBV12-5 and TRBJ2-3; D is uncertain. The V end was cut by 6 bases, the J end by 6 bases, with 16 bases between. Germline V gene lookup returns CDR1 LGHNT and CDR2 FRNRAP. This CDR3 has 14 amino acids. CDR3 sequence (DNA): TGTGCTAGTGGATCGGTATACCATACCGATACGCAGTATTTT. This gives the protein CASGSVYHTDTQYF.

The chain recombines TRBV7-2 with TRBJ1-5; a weak D match, TRBD1 (5 bases). The V gene's germline CDR1 is SGHTA and CDR2 FQGNSA. The CDR3 extends over 14 amino acids. The V end lost 2 bases, the J end lost 3 bases, and 8 bases lay between the germline ends. The CDR3, as DNA: TGTGCCAGCAGCTTATCAGGGAACAATCAGCCCCAGCATTTT. Translating gives CASSLSGNNQPQHF.

This chain joins TRBV5-1 and TRBJ2-6; D call uncertain. Germline CDR1 and CDR2: SGHRS and YFSETQ. V was pared by 4 bases and J by 8 bases, with 4 bases between. CDR3 length: 11 amino acids. This CDR3 is CASSETNVLTF. Here the CDR3 DNA reads TGCGCCAGCAGCGAAACCAACGTCCTGACTTTC.

This clone was seen only a few times. In nucleotides, the CDR3 is TGTGCCAGCAATCAGCCCCAGCATTTT. Translating it yields CASNQPQHF. This chain joins TRBV7-3 and TRBJ1-5; D is undetermined. CDR3 length: 9 amino acids. The germline V gene has CDR1 SGHTA and CDR2 FQGTGA. V lost 7 bases to trimming and J lost 5 bases, with 0 bases between them.

The genes are TRBV5-6 and TRBJ2-7, with D unresolved. CDR1 is SGHDT and CDR2 is YYEEEE in the germline V gene. The CDR3 length is 12 residues. Trimming removed 0 bases at V and 7 bases at J, with 8 bases between. CDR3 DNA sequence: TGTGCCAGCAGCTTGGATAGGTGGGAGCAGTACTTC. It codes for CASSLDRWEQYF.